Following are 22 T cell receptor beta chains from one sample sequenced in a study of T-cell reconstitution after alpha-beta-depleted transplantation in children. TCRbeta library construction was performed incorporating unique molecular identifiers. MiXCR, applied by TCRdb to the PCR reads, yields one record per CDR3 protein. The data contain about 200,000 distinct CDR3 sequences, approximately 7% of them singletons. The sample was PBMCs, taken before TCRalphabeta/CD19-depleted stem cell transplant. The receptors come from a boy between 2 and 10 years old with acute lymphoblastic leukemia, due to receive a stem cell transplant.

Many counts were recorded for this clonotype. The genes are TRBV4-3 and TRBJ2-1, with D perhaps matching TRBD2 (6 bases). Germline V CDR1 and CDR2: LGHNA, YSLEER. This CDR3 region has 16 residues. V lost 0 bases, J lost 2 bases, and 11 bases lay in between. In nucleotides, the CDR3 is TGCGCCAGCAGCCAAGACGGCGGGACCCCCTACAATGAGCAGTTCTTC. Translated, it gives CASSQDGGTPYNEQFF.

This clonotype was counted a few times. The chain recombines TRBV12-3 or TRBV12-4 with TRBJ1-2; maybe TRBD1 (6 bases). The CDR3 runs to 13 residues. V lost 3 bases and J lost 6, with 11 bases in between. The CDR3 DNA follows: TGTGCCAGCAGTTTTTGGGGGCTCCATGGCTACACCTTC. Translated, it gives CASSFWGLHGYTF.

This clonotype has ten or more counts. The CDR3, as DNA: TGTGCCAGCAGCTTACTAGCGGAACAAGAGACCCAGTACTTC. Amino acids: CASSLLAEQETQYF. This chain links TRBV7-7 with TRBJ2-5; TRBD2 aligns across 7 bases. This CDR3 comprises 14 residues. J gave up 2 bases and V 2 bases, and 2 bases lay outside the gene matches. Germline values: CDR1 SSHAT, CDR2 FNYEAQ (reference sequence). Full variable domain (remainder filled in from reference TRBV7-7 and TRBJ2-5): GAGVSQSPRYKVTKRGQDVTLRCDPISSHATLYWYQQALGQGPEFLTYFNYEAQPDKSGLPSDRFSAERPEGSISTLTIQRTEQRDSAMYRCASSLLAEQETQYFGPGTRLLVL.

In this sample, this clonotype turned up many times. The J gene is TRBJ2-1, the V gene TRBV7-2; D not certain. This CDR3 spans 13 amino acids. Trimming stripped 1 base from V and 0 bases from J, with 1 base between. Per germline, CDR1 SGHTA and CDR2 FQGNSA. CDR3 nucleotides: TGTGCCAGCAGCTTAGGCTCCTACAATGAGCAGTTCTTC. Residues: CASSLGSYNEQFF.

In its sample, this clonotype was seen many times. The chain uses TRBV14 and TRBJ1-3; D possibly corresponds to TRBD1 (5 bases). This CDR3 contains 14 residues. V dropped 3 bases and J dropped 4 bases, with 10 bases sitting between them. CDR1 and CDR2 (germline): SGHDN, FVKESK. Here the CDR3 DNA reads TGTGCCAGCAGCCAGTGGACATCAGGAAACACCATATATTTT. It specifies CASSQWTSGNTIYF.

The CDR3 sequence: CASSPAGADSYEQYF. CDR3 coding DNA: TGCGCCAGCAGCCCCGCGGGGGCCGACTCCTACGAGCAGTACTTC. The V call is TRBV5-1, the J call TRBJ2-7; D perhaps matches TRBD2 (7 bases). The germline gives CDR1 SGHRS, CDR2 YFSETQ. V lost 4 bases and J 0 bases, leaving 14 bases between the germline ends. The CDR3 has 15 residues.

This clonotype was detected ten times or more. The chain recombines TRBV29-1 with TRBJ1-1, with a possible D match to TRBD1 (6 bases). Between the trimmed V and J ends, which lost 7 bases and 4 bases, there was a span of 16 bases. The length of the CDR3 is 13 residues. Germline CDR1 SQVTM, CDR2 ANQGSEA. CDR3 sequence (DNA): TGCAGCGCGCAACAGGGTGGGGGCACTGAAGCTTTCTTT. The encoded protein is CSAQQGGGTEAFF.

The sample holds many counts of this clonotype. The chain employs TRBV27 and TRBJ2-1, with D hard to call. CDR1 and CDR2 from the germline V gene are MNHEY and SMNVEV (reference sequence). The CDR3 loop spans 11 amino acids. The V gene lost 7 bases and the J gene lost 6 bases, with 7 bases spanning the gap. CDR3 in amino acids: CASIWGNEQFF. The CDR3 DNA reads TGTGCCAGCATTTGGGGCAATGAGCAGTTCTTC.

This clonotype was detected ten times or more. J is TRBJ2-5 and V is TRBV28; D is possibly TRBD2 (5 bases). CDR1 is MDHEN, CDR2 SYDVKM, per germline. The ends were cut back, 6 bases at V and 7 bases at J, with 18 bases in the middle. CDR3 length equals 14 residues. The CDR3 reads CASSNTLEAGTQYF. CDR3 DNA sequence: TGTGCCAGCAGCAACACCCTAGAGGCGGGGACCCAGTACTTC.

This clonotype has a handful of counts. The gene calls are TRBV20-1 and TRBJ1-5; unclear D gene. CDR3 length: 13 residues. CDR1 is DFQATT, CDR2 SNEGSKA, per germline (reference sequence). The V gene lost 6 bases and the J gene lost 4 bases, with 13 bases spanning the gap. CDR3 amino acids: CSAEGQDNQPQHF. DNA of the CDR3: TGCAGTGCCGAAGGCCAGGATAATCAGCCCCAGCATTTT.

The genes are TRBV7-2 and TRBJ2-6; perhaps TRBD2 as D (7 bases). Germline loops: CDR1 SGHTA, CDR2 FQGNSA. V gave up 0 bases and J gave up 4 bases, with 25 bases separating them. The CDR3 runs to 21 residues. The CDR3 protein is CASSLAIGGFGPGAGANVLTF. The DNA of the CDR3 is TGTGCCAGCAGCTTAGCAATCGGGGGGTTCGGTCCAGGGGCAGGGGCCAACGTCCTGACTTTC.

This sequence joins TRBV12-3 or TRBV12-4 and TRBJ1-6; D unclear. The CDR3 covers 13 residues. V was trimmed by 6 bases and J by 6 bases, leaving 9 bases between them. The CDR3 is CASSQTGNSPLHF. The CDR3 region has the DNA TGTGCCAGCAGCCAGACGGGTAATTCACCCCTCCACTTT.

This clonotype was detected ten times or more. The V call is TRBV15, the J call TRBJ2-2; 12 bases align to TRBD2. Germline V CDR1 and CDR2: LNHNV, YYDKDF (reference sequence). V was clipped by 0 bases and J by 0 bases; unmatched bases: 2. The CDR3 is 18 residues long. CDR3 region: CATSREGLAGPNTGELFF. CDR3 in DNA: TGTGCCACCAGCAGAGAGGGACTAGCGGGCCCGAACACCGGGGAGCTGTTTTTT.

The sample holds many counts of this clonotype. This chain joins TRBV18 and TRBJ2-7; D ambiguous. Germline V gives CDR1 KGHSH, CDR2 LQKENI. V lost 6 bases and J lost 2, with 17 bases in between. The CDR3 length is 15 residues. For the CDR3, the DNA is TGTGCCAGCTCTCCTCCCACTCGCTCGGCCTACGAGCAGTACTTC. It is translated as CASSPPTRSAYEQYF. Complete variable domain (other parts from reference TRBV18 and TRBJ2-7): NAGVMQNPRHLVRRRGQEARLRCSPMKGHSHVYWYRQLPEEGLKFMVYLQKENIIDESGMPKERFSAEFPKEGPSILRIQQVVRGDSAAYFCASSPPTRSAYEQYFGPGTRLTVT.

This clonotype showed up just a few times. The gene calls are TRBV7-6 and TRBJ2-1; 8 bases line up with TRBD2. Germline loops: CDR1 SGHVS, CDR2 FNYEAQ. The CDR3 runs to 16 residues. The junction had 4 bases not matched to a gene; V was cut back by 0 bases and J by 3 bases. The CDR3 sequence: CASSLATGGRYNEQFF. The CDR3 coding sequence is TGTGCCAGCAGCTTAGCCACGGGAGGGCGCTACAATGAGCAGTTCTTC.

This clonotype showed up just a few times. V and J are TRBV20-1 and TRBJ2-3; 16 bases are shared with TRBD2. Per the germline V gene, CDR1 is DFQATT and CDR2 is SNEGSKA (reference sequence). The CDR3 is made up of 16 amino acids. V gave up 6 bases and J gave up 6 bases; unmatched junction bases: 9. The CDR3 is CSAAPGTSGRVDTQYF. The CDR3 DNA sequence: TGCAGTGCGGCGCCGGGGACTAGCGGGAGGGTTGATACGCAGTATTTT.

The chain combines TRBV11-2 with TRBJ2-5, with a possible D match to TRBD1 (6 bases). Germline V gene lookup returns CDR1 SGHAT and CDR2 FQNNGV. The CDR3 covers 14 residues. V was pared by 1 base and J by 10 bases, with 16 bases between. CDR3 region: CASSLGRGTRDQYF. CDR3 DNA: TGTGCCAGCAGCTTAGGCAGGGGAACACGAGACCAGTACTTC.

This clonotype was counted a few times. The chain joins TRBV20-1 to TRBJ1-1; tentatively, D is TRBD1 (6 bases). Trimming shortened V by 8 bases and J by 0 bases, and 16 bases separated the two germline ends. The CDR3 consists of 14 residues. Germline CDR1 DFQATT, CDR2 SNEGSKA (reference sequence). CDR3 in amino acids: CSPGVRGMNTEAFF. For the CDR3, the DNA is TGCAGTCCCGGGGTCAGGGGAATGAACACTGAAGCTTTCTTT.

This clonotype appeared a few times. The V gene is TRBV7-9, the J gene TRBJ1-1, with a weak D call TRBD1 (5 bases). Germline loops: CDR1 SEHNR, CDR2 FQNEAQ (reference sequence). This CDR3 is 14 amino acids long. Trimming cost V 1 base and J 1 base, with 7 bases left between them. This CDR3 reads CASSLGTTNTEAFF. The CDR3 DNA is TGTGCCAGCAGCTTAGGGACAACGAACACTGAAGCTTTCTTT. Drawing the rest from reference TRBV7-9 and TRBJ1-1, the complete variable domain is DTGVSQNPRHKITKRGQNVTFRCDPISEHNRLYWYRQTLGQGPEFLTYFQNEAQLEKSRLLSDRFSAERPKGSFSTLEIQRTEQGDSAMYLCASSLGTTNTEAFFGQGTRLTVV.

Many counts were recorded for this clonotype. The V gene is TRBV7-9, the J gene TRBJ2-1; tentative D call: TRBD1 (5 bases). The V and J ends lost 2 bases and 5 bases respectively, with 13 bases between them. CDR1 is SEHNR and CDR2 is FQNEAQ in the germline V gene (reference sequence). This CDR3 is 15 amino acids long. The CDR3 sequence is CASSLKGLRHNEQFF. In DNA, the CDR3 is TGTGCCAGCAGCTTAAAGGGGTTAAGGCACAATGAGCAGTTCTTC.

This clonotype was detected a few times. The rearrangement joins TRBV3-1 to TRBJ1-2, with D maybe TRBD1 (5 bases). Deletions cut 4 bases from V and 4 bases from J, with 10 bases between. Germline V gene lookup returns CDR1 LGHDT and CDR2 YNNKEL (reference sequence). The CDR3 loop spans 13 amino acids. The CDR3 DNA sequence: TGTGCCAGCAGCCCGGGACGGGCCTATGGCTACACCTTC. Protein: CASSPGRAYGYTF. The variable domain in full, with the rest retrieved from reference TRBV3-1 and TRBJ1-2, is DTAVSQTPKYLVTQMGNDKSIKCEQNLGHDTMYWYKQDSKKFLKIMFSYNNKELIINETVPNRFSPKSPDKAHLNLHINSLELGDSAVYFCASSPGRAYGYTFGSGTRLTVV.

This clonotype came up many times. The chain links TRBV9 to TRBJ2-1; weak D call: TRBD2 (7 bases). Germline V CDR1 and CDR2: SGDLS, YYNGEE. The CDR3 spans 17 residues. Trimming shortened V by 0 bases and J by 8 bases, and 21 bases separated the two germline ends. CDR3 coding DNA: TGTGCCAGCAGCGTAGACCCCATGGGGGGGCAGGTGGATGAGCAGTTCTTC. Protein sequence: CASSVDPMGGQVDEQFF.